The entry below gives a single TCR beta chain sequence along with its context. The data derive from a study of shared clonotypes between healthy human individuals. Clones were read by immunoSEQ multiplex PCR, and TCRdb kept only the in-frame ones, dropping some. The table has 1,400,000 or so clones, approximately 98.5% seen once. The ends lost 3 bases at V and 1 base at J; junction bases unmatched: 6. There are 16 residues in the CDR3. CDR1 SGHRS and CDR2 YFSETQ come from the germline V gene. There were only Caucasian adults among the donors, and all lived in Nashville, Tennessee. Negatively enriched CD4+ T cells were divided by CD45RA into naive and memory.

Input material: naive CD4+ T cells sorted from blood. Subset defined: CD45RA+ positively selected. V and J are TRBV5-1 and TRBJ2-3; 9 positions agree with TRBD1. This TCR was sampled from a young man in good health. Here the CDR3 reads CASSSGTGSGTDTQYF. DNA of the CDR3: TGCGCCAGCAGCTCCGGGACAGGGTCCGGCACAGATACGCAGTATTTT.